The 15 T cell receptor beta chains in this list originate from one sample, sequenced in a study of blood T cells in healthy people across ages. It was with a sample-barcoded 5' primer and a J-beta primer mix that a second PCR of roughly 7 to 11 cycles was run. In TCRdb, the 5' RACE reads were re-called with MiXCR into one record per CDR3 protein. The sample records hundreds of thousands of distinct CDR3 sequences, around 41% being singletons. The sample taken for sequencing was blood. These receptors all stem from a man older than 75 in good health.

On this clonotype itself: A read error may be the cause here, since a much bigger clone is one base away. The CDR3 reads CAGSGRGYETQYF. The CDR3 coding sequence is TGTGCCGGCAGCGGACGTGGATATGAGACCCAGTACTTC. V gene TRBV9 combines with J gene TRBJ2-5, with D perhaps TRBD2 (5 bases). Germline values: CDR1 SGDLS, CDR2 YYNGEE. The CDR3 extends over 13 amino acids.

The chain links TRBV27 to TRBJ1-2, with 7 bases lining up with TRBD1. This CDR3 is built from 14 residues. Germline assignment: CDR1 MNHEY and CDR2 SMNVEV (reference sequence). With 0 bases clipped from V and 4 bases from J, the junction kept 2 bases outside the gene matches. This CDR3 is CASSLSTGIYGYTF. The DNA of the CDR3 is TGTGCCAGCAGTTTATCGACAGGGATCTATGGCTACACCTTC.

Remarks on this clonotype: Compared with germline, one end of the junction differs, possibly owing to a read error. V and J are TRBV20-1 and TRBJ2-3, with D possibly being TRBD2 (5 bases). From germline, CDR1 is DFQATT and CDR2 SNEGSKA (reference sequence). CDR3 length equals 14 residues. The CDR3 reads CSAEGGPSTDAQYF. Written as DNA, the CDR3 is TGCAGTGCCGAGGGTGGGCCTAGCACAGATGCGCAGTATTTT.

This chain connects TRBV9 to TRBJ1-1; the D is unclear. The CDR3 is 13 residues long. Germline CDR1 reads SGDLS; CDR2 reads YYNGEE. The V end lost 0 bases, the J end lost 7 bases, and 10 bases lay between the germline ends. The CDR3 nucleotides are TGTGCCAGCAGCGTAGGGCCAGGAGGTGAAGCTTTCTTT. Protein: CASSVGPGGEAFF.

This sequence joins TRBV6-2 or TRBV6-3 and TRBJ1-2, with D unresolved. Germline V gene sequence: CDR1 MNHEY, CDR2 SVGEGT. The V and J ends lost 5 bases and 4 bases respectively, with 11 bases between them. This CDR3 comprises 13 residues. Here the CDR3 reads CASSDGDTYGYTF. The CDR3, as DNA: TGTGCCAGCAGTGACGGGGATACCTATGGCTACACCTTC.

To note about this clonotype: One end of the junction varies from germline; a read error may be responsible. V usage is TRBV14 and J usage is TRBJ2-4; 7 bases map to TRBD1. This CDR3 comprises 14 residues. The germline CDR1 and CDR2 sequences are SGHDN and FVKESK. This chain's CDR3 is CASSQHRGPYEQYF. The CDR3 DNA sequence: TGTGCCAGCAGCCAGCACAGGGGTCCCTACGAGCAGTACTTT. The complete variable domain, with remaining parts taken from reference TRBV14 and TRBJ2-4, reads EAGVTQFPSHSVIEKGQTVTLRCDPISGHDNLYWYRRVMGKEIKFLLHFVKESKQDESGMPNNRFLAERTGGTYSTLKVQPAELEDSGVYFCASSQHRGPYEQYFGAGTRLSVL.

Only a few counts were recorded for this clonotype. This chain connects TRBV5-5 to TRBJ1-2, with 12 bases aligning to TRBD1. V gave up 5 bases and J gave up 4 bases; unmatched junction bases: 12. This CDR3 region has 17 residues. Per germline, CDR1 SGHKS and CDR2 YYEKEE (reference sequence). The DNA of the CDR3 is TGTGCCAGCAGGAGTCCCGGGACAGGGGGCGATGCCTATGGCTACACCTTC. Its translation: CASRSPGTGGDAYGYTF.

This clonotype was detected only a few times. The chain's CDR3 is CASRPSSGIFNEQYF. In nucleotides, the CDR3 is TGTGCCAGCAGACCTTCTAGCGGGATTTTCAACGAGCAGTACTTC. This chain uses TRBV28 with TRBJ2-7; 9 bases are a match to TRBD2. This CDR3 spans 15 amino acids. Germline V CDR1 and CDR2: MDHEN, SYDVKM. V lost 6 bases and J lost 5; bases outside the gene matches: 11.

Only one count was recorded for this clonotype. V is TRBV5-1 and J is TRBJ2-7, with TRBD2 as a possible D gene (5 bases). Per germline, CDR1 SGHRS and CDR2 YFSETQ. This CDR3 comprises 16 residues. Trimming cost V 2 bases and J 0 bases, with 15 bases left between them. The CDR3: CASSFLFPGSSYEQYF. CDR3 in DNA: TGCGCCAGCAGCTTCTTATTTCCGGGAAGCTCCTACGAGCAGTACTTC.

There are a few counts of this clonotype. The J gene is TRBJ2-3, the V gene TRBV20-1; 10 bases map to TRBD2. Per germline, CDR1 DFQATT and CDR2 SNEGSKA (reference sequence). The CDR3 is made up of 14 amino acids. J gave up 3 bases and V 5 bases, and 5 bases lay outside the gene matches. The CDR3 DNA sequence: TGCAGTGCTTTAGCGGGAGGAGGGACAGATACGCAGTATTTT. It encodes CSALAGGGTDTQYF.

The chain joins TRBV6-5 to TRBJ2-1, with 9 bases aligning to TRBD1. Germline assignment: CDR1 MNHEY and CDR2 SVGAGI. This CDR3 spans 17 amino acids. V lost 3 bases to trimming and J lost 15 bases; unmatched junction nucleotides: 21. CDR3 bases: TGTGCCAGCAGTTATAAAATTCCGGGACAGGGAATTGTTCTTCGGTTCTTC. Protein sequence: CASSYKIPGQGIVLRFF.

This clonotype was observed once. The germline gene is not matched at one end of the junction; a read error may be the cause. The rearrangement links TRBV24-1 to TRBJ2-1, with a weak D call TRBD2 (5 bases). Germline lookup yields CDR1 KGHDR and CDR2 SFDVKD. The CDR3 runs to 14 residues. For the CDR3, the DNA is TGTGCCACCAGTGATTTTCGGGGAAACAATGAGCGGTTCTTC. It codes for CATSDFRGNNERFF.

The V gene is TRBV7-2, the J gene TRBJ2-7, with 8 bases matching TRBD2. This CDR3 contains 13 residues. J was trimmed by 12 bases and V by 5 bases; bases with no gene match: 12. Germline loops: CDR1 SGHTA, CDR2 FQGNSA. CDR3 loop: CASSVEAGAKRYF. CDR3 bases: TGTGCCAGCAGCGTAGAAGCGGGGGCGAAGAGGTACTTC.

The CDR3: CASSLGPPRGEQYF. CDR3 DNA sequence: TGTGCCAGCAGCTTAGGACCCCCTAGGGGTGAGCAGTACTTC. The chain joins TRBV7-2 to TRBJ2-5; D possibly corresponds to TRBD1 (5 bases). V was pared by 1 base and J by 11 bases, with 17 bases between. Germline V gene data show CDR1 as SGHTA and CDR2 as FQGNSA. This CDR3 is built from 14 residues.

The rearrangement joins TRBV6-1 to TRBJ2-1, with D perhaps TRBD1 (8 bases). Trimming took 8 bases from V and 9 from J, leaving 23 bases between them. The CDR3 covers 15 residues. The V gene's germline CDR1 is MNHNS and CDR2 SASEGT. CDR3 amino acids: CASSGGDRGLREQFF. Here the CDR3 DNA reads TGTGCCAGCTCGGGAGGCGACAGGGGCCTCCGTGAGCAGTTCTTC.